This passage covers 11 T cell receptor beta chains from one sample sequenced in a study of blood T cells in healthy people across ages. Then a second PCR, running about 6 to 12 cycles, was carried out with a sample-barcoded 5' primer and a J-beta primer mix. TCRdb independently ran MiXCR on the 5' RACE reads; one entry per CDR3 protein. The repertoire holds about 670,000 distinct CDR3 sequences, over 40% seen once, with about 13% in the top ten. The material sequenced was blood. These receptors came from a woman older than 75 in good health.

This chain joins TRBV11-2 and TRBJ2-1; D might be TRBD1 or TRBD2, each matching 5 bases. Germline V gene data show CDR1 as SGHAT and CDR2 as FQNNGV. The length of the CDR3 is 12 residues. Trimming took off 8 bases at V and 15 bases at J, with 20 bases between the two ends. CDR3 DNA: TGTGCCAGCTCAAAGCGGCAGGGAAGGGGGTTCTTC. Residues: CASSKRQGRGFF.

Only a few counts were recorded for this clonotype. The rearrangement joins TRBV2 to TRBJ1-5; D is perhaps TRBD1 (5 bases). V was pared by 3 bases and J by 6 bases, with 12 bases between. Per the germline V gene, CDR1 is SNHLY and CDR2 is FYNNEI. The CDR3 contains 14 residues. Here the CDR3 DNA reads TGTGCCAGCAGTGACAGGGCCGAGGGTCAGCCCCAGCATTTT. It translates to CASSDRAEGQPQHF.

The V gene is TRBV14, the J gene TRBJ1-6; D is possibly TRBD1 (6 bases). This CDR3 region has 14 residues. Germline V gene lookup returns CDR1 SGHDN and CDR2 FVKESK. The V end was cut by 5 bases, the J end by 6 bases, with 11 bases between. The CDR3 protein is CASSFVQGNSPLHF. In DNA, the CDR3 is TGTGCCAGCAGCTTTGTACAGGGTAATTCACCCCTCCACTTT.

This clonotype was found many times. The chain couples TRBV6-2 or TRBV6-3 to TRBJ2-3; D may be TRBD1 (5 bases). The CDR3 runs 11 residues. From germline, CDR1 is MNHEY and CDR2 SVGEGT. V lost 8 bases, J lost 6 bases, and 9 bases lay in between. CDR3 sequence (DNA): TGTGCCAGCGGGGCCTCGGATACGCAGTATTTT. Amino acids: CASGASDTQYF.

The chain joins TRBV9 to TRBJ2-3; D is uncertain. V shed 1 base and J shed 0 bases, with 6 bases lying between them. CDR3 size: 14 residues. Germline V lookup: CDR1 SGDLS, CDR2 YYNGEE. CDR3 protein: CASSVYFSTDTQYF. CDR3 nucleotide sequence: TGTGCCAGCAGCGTATATTTCAGCACAGATACGCAGTATTTT.

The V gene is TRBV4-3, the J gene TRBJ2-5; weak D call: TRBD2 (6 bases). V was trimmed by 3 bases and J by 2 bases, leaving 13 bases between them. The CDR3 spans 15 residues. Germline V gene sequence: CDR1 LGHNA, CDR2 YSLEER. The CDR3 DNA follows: TGCGCCAGCAGCCAGGGACTTTCAGGACAAGAGACCCAGTACTTC. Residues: CASSQGLSGQETQYF.

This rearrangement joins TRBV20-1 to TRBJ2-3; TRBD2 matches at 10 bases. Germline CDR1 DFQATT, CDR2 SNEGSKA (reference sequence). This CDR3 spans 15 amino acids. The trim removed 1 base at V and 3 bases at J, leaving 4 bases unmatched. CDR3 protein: CSARGLAGKTDTQYF. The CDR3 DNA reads TGCAGTGCTAGAGGACTAGCGGGCAAAACAGATACGCAGTATTTT.

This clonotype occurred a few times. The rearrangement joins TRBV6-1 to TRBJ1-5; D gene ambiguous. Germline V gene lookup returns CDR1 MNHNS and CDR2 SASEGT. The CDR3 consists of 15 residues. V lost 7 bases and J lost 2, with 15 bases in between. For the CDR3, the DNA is TGTGCCAGCACCCGGGAGGACCGGGGCAATCAGCCCCAGCATTTT. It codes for CASTREDRGNQPQHF.

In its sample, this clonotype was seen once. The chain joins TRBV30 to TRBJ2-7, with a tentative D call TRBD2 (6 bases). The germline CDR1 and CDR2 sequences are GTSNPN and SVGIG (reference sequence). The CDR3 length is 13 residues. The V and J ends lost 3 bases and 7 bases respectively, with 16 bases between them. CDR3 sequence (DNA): TGTGCCTGGAGCATAGCGGCAGTGGGGGAGCAGTACTTC. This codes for CAWSIAAVGEQYF.

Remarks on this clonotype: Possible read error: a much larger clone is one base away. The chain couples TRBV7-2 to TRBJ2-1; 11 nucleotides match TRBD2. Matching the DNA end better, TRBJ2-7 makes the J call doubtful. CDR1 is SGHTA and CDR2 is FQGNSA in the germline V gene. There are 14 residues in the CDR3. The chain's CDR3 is CASRIAGGNNEQYF. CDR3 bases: TGTGCCAGCAGAATAGCGGGGGGGAACAATGAGCAGTACTTC.

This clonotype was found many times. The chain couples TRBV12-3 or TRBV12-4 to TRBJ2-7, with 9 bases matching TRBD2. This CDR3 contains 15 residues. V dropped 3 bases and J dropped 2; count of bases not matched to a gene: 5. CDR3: CASSFAAGGPYEQYF. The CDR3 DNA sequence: TGTGCCAGCAGTTTTGCGGCGGGAGGGCCCTACGAGCAGTACTTC.